Presented here are 3 T cell receptor beta chains from one specimen sequenced in a study of T cell changes during pregnancy in multiple sclerosis. Produced via immunoSEQ multiplex PCR; TCRdb's table is partial and in-frame only. This sample has roughly 40,000 clones, with roughly 91% found just once. The sequenced sample was CD4+ T cells from peripheral blood mononuclear cells, obtained in the first trimester of pregnancy. All receptors come from a female donor with multiple sclerosis, enrolled in a pregnancy study.

The V call is TRBV5-6, the J call TRBJ1-2, with 7 bases identical to TRBD1. This CDR3 has 14 amino acids. The V gene's germline CDR1 is SGHDT and CDR2 YYEEEE. J gave up 2 bases and V 6 bases, and 7 bases lay outside the gene matches. The CDR3 loop is CASIRRGGNYGYTF. The CDR3 nucleotides are TGTGCCAGCATTCGAAGAGGGGGCAACTATGGCTACACCTTC.

The table lists this clone with a count of one. CDR3 region: CASSLRFTSGRTGELFF. The CDR3 region has the DNA TGTGCCAGCAGCTTGAGATTTACTAGCGGGAGAACCGGGGAGCTGTTTTTT. The chain carries TRBV5-4 and TRBJ2-2; TRBD2 matches 11 bases. V shed 1 base, J shed 5 bases, and the junction held 7 bases outside the gene matches. The CDR3 is 17 amino acids. The germline V gene encodes CDR1 SGHNT and CDR2 YYREEE (reference sequence). The whole variable domain, remainder taken from reference TRBV5-4 and TRBJ2-2, is ETGVTQSPTHLIKTRGQQVTLRCSSQSGHNTVSWYQQALGQGPQFIFQYYREEENGRGNFPPRFSGLQFPNYSSELNVNALELDDSALYLCASSLRFTSGRTGELFFGEGSRLTVL.

The chain carries TRBV9 and TRBJ2-1; D perhaps matches TRBD1 (6 bases). From germline, CDR1 is SGDLS and CDR2 YYNGEE. CDR3 length: 16 residues. Deletions cut 4 bases from V and 0 bases from J, with 14 bases between. CDR3 bases: TGTGCCAGCAGCCCGCAGGGGCGAAGCTCCTACAATGAGCAGTTCTTC. Translating gives CASSPQGRSSYNEQFF.